Listed below are T cell receptor beta chains from one sample, sequenced in a study of blood T cell repertoires in COVID-19. TCRdb's table, derived via immunoSEQ multiplex PCR, lists solely in-frame clones and lacks some. The sample has around 300,000 clones, 75% to 90% seen once. Sequencing was performed on peripheral blood. The source of these receptors is a woman in her thirties or forties with acute or convalescent COVID-19. CDR3s include the opening cysteine and the closing phenylalanine or tryptophan. The D gene is left open where the match is weak. Size is stated for part of the rows, as once, few or many counts, or as a class when the clone is expanded.

D: TRBD1
J: TRBJ1-2
size: .
V: TRBV5-1
CDR3: CASSLGGTGPNYGYTF
DNA: TGCGCCAGCAGCTTGGGAGGGACAGGGCCAAACTATGGCTACACCTTC

D: TRBD1
J: TRBJ1-3
size: .
V: TRBV7-2
CDR3: CASSLARTGEAGNTIYF
DNA: TGTGCCAGCAGCTTAGCAAGGACAGGGGAGGCCGGAAACACCATATATTTT

D: .
J: TRBJ1-5
size: .
V: TRBV2
CDR3: CASSEALSKNQPQHF
DNA: TGTGCCAGCAGTGAAGCGCTTAGCAAAAATCAGCCCCAGCATTTT

D: .
J: TRBJ1-3
size: few
V: TRBV28
CDR3: CASGLGVGLSGNTIYF
DNA: TGTGCCAGCGGCCTTGGGGTGGGGCTGTCTGGAAACACCATATATTTT

D: TRBD1
J: TRBJ1-6
size: .
V: TRBV6-5
CDR3: CASSSGQAVTSPLHF
DNA: TGTGCCAGCAGTTCGGGACAGGCCGTCACTTCACCCCTCCACTTT

D: .
J: TRBJ1-1
size: .
V: TRBV19
CDR3: CASSIQRFMNTEAFF
DNA: TGTGCCAGTAGTATACAGCGATTTATGAACACTGAAGCTTTCTTT

D: TRBD2
J: TRBJ2-1
size: .
V: TRBV30
CDR3: CAWSRGSGGGSYNEQFF
DNA: TGTGCCTGGAGTCGGGGTAGCGGGGGAGGGTCCTACAATGAGCAGTTCTTC

D: TRBD1
J: TRBJ1-2
size: .
V: TRBV3-1/TRBV3-2
CDR3: CASSQQPGQGAVGYTF
DNA: TGTGCCAGCAGCCAACAACCGGGACAGGGGGCGGTTGGCTACACCTTC

D: .
J: TRBJ1-5
size: .
V: TRBV2
CDR3: CASSPQGWSNQPQHF
DNA: TGTGCCAGCAGCCCACAGGGATGGAGCAATCAGCCCCAGCATTTT

D: .
J: TRBJ1-1
size: .
V: TRBV7-2
CDR3: CASSLSLRGDTEAFF
DNA: TGTGCCAGCAGCTTATCCCTCCGGGGGGACACTGAAGCTTTCTTT

D: .
J: TRBJ2-3
size: .
V: TRBV30
CDR3: CAWSVQEGLTDTQYF
DNA: TGTGCCTGGAGTGTACAGGAGGGCCTCACAGATACGCAGTATTTT

D: TRBD1
J: TRBJ2-1
size: once
V: TRBV5-6
CDR3: CASSLGTGNNEQFF
DNA: TGTGCCAGCAGTCTTGGGACAGGCAACAATGAGCAGTTCTTC

D: .
J: TRBJ1-2
size: .
V: TRBV6-4
CDR3: CASSDSSRGYTF
DNA: TGTGCCAGCAGTGACTCCAGTCGTGGCTACACCTTC

D: .
J: TRBJ1-2
size: once
V: TRBV5-4
CDR3: CASREGWGGYGYTF
DNA: TGTGCCAGCAGGGAGGGTTGGGGAGGTTATGGCTACACCTTC

D: TRBD2
J: TRBJ2-2
size: .
V: TRBV7-2
CDR3: CASSLGASGSTGELFF
DNA: TGTGCCAGCAGCTTAGGCGCTAGCGGGAGTACCGGGGAGCTGTTTTTT

D: TRBD1
J: TRBJ1-2
size: few
V: TRBV7-2
CDR3: CASSLDRTHGYTF
DNA: TGTGCCAGCAGCTTGGACAGGACCCATGGCTACACCTTC

D: .
J: TRBJ1-1
size: .
V: TRBV11-2
CDR3: CASSPRTAEAFF
DNA: TGTGCCAGCAGCCCAAGGACAGCTGAAGCTTTCTTT

D: .
J: TRBJ1-1
size: once
V: TRBV20-1
CDR3: CSAREGGWGDF
DNA: TGCAGTGCTAGAGAGGGGGGTTGGGGGGACTTT

D: TRBD1
J: TRBJ1-1
size: once
V: TRBV6-5
CDR3: CASSSQGLGFAEAFF
DNA: TGTGCCAGCAGTTCACAGGGGTTAGGTTTCGCTGAAGCTTTCTTT

D: TRBD2
J: TRBJ2-3
size: .
V: TRBV6-6
CDR3: CASSYQTGGTDTQYF
DNA: TGTGCCAGCAGTTACCAAACGGGGGGGACAGATACGCAGTATTTT

D: .
J: TRBJ1-1
size: .
V: TRBV11-3
CDR3: CASSRNRNTEAFF
DNA: TGTGCCAGCAGCCGAAACAGGAACACTGAAGCTTTCTTT

D: .
J: TRBJ1-6
size: .
V: TRBV6-2/TRBV6-3
CDR3: CASSYSFTTETYSYNSPLHF
DNA: TGTGCCAGCAGTTACTCCTTTACCACAGAGACCTACTCCTATAATTCACCCCTCCACTTT

D: TRBD1
J: TRBJ1-4
size: .
V: TRBV4-1
CDR3: CASSPRQGDYEKLFF
DNA: TGCGCCAGCAGCCCGAGACAGGGGGATTACGAAAAACTGTTTTTT

D: TRBD1
J: TRBJ1-5
size: .
V: TRBV30
CDR3: CAWRRQGSEPQHF
DNA: TGTGCCTGGAGAAGACAGGGTTCGGAGCCCCAGCATTTT

D: TRBD1
J: TRBJ1-6
size: .
V: TRBV11-1
CDR3: CASSLRTGAGSPLHF
DNA: TGTGCCAGCAGCTTACGGACAGGGGCTGGTTCACCCCTCCACTTT

D: TRBD1
J: TRBJ1-2
size: .
V: TRBV5-4
CDR3: CASSLDRGYYGYTF
DNA: TGTGCCAGCAGCTTGGACAGGGGTTACTATGGCTACACCTTC

D: .
J: TRBJ1-4
size: .
V: TRBV2
CDR3: CASSTMLRREGDEKLFF
DNA: TGTGCCAGCAGTACCATGCTTCGGAGGGAAGGAGATGAAAAACTGTTTTTT

D: TRBD2
J: TRBJ2-3
size: .
V: TRBV7-9
CDR3: CASSLGGGVAGGSTDTQYF
DNA: TGTGCCAGCAGCTTAGGTGGCGGGGTAGCGGGGGGAAGCACAGATACGCAGTATTTT

D: TRBD1
J: TRBJ1-2
size: .
V: TRBV6-4
CDR3: CASSDRQGYGYTF
DNA: TGTGCCAGCAGTGATCGACAGGGCTATGGCTACACCTTC